Listed here is a single T cell receptor beta chain. Its cognate antigen is unknown. This specimen belongs to a study of cytomegalovirus exposure and HLA in healthy donors. Study results and limitations: A later analysis linked a missense DCLRE1C variant to TCR beta V- and J-gene trimming. Later work found most CMV-associated TCR beta chains apparently HLA-restricted. The only immune exposure information that was available was CMV serostatus.

The CDR3 covers 14 residues. Germline CDR1 reads SNHLY; CDR2 reads FYNNEI. Trimming stripped 1 base from V and 0 bases from J, with 6 bases between. Both 60 Vbeta primers and 13 Jbeta primers went into the PCR. Method: immunoSEQ multiplex PCR; TCRdb's copy keeps in-frame clones and lacks some. In total, the table holds about 170,000 clones. The chain is built from TRBV2 and TRBJ1-2; weak D call: TRBD1 (5 bases). Sequencing was carried out using PBMCs. The source is an older woman in good health and CMV-seronegative. The CDR3 nucleotides are TGTGCCAGCAGTGAAGGGGGGGCTAACTATGGCTACACCTTC. Protein product: CASSEGGANYGYTF.